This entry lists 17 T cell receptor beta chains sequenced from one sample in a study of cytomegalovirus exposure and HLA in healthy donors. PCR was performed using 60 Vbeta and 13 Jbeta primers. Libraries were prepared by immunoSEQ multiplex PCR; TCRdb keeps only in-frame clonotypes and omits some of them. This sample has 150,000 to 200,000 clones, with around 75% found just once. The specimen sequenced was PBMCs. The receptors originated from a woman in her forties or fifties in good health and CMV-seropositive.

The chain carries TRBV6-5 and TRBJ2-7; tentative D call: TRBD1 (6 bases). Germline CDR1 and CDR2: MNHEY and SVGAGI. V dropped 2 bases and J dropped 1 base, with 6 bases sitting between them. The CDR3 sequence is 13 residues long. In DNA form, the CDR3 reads TGTGCCAGCAGTTACACAGGGTCCTACGAGCAGTACTTC. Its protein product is CASSYTGSYEQYF.

CDR3 DNA sequence: TGTGCCAGCAGCGCATCTAGGAATGAGCAGTTCTTC. Amino acid sequence: CASSASRNEQFF. This rearrangement joins TRBV2 to TRBJ2-1; D is undetermined. The CDR3 has 12 residues. V was trimmed by 6 bases and J by 7 bases, leaving 10 bases between them. Germline CDR1 is SNHLY and CDR2 is FYNNEI.

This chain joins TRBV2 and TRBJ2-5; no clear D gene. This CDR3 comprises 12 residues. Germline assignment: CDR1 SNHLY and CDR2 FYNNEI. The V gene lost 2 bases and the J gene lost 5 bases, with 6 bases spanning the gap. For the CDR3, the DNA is TGTGCCAGCAGTGAATCAGCGGAGACCCAGTACTTC. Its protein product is CASSESAETQYF.

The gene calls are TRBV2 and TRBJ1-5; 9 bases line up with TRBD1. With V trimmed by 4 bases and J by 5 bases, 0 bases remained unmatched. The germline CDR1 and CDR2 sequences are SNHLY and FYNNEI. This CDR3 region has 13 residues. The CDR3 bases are TGTGCCAGCAGTGGGACAGGGGATCAGCCCCAGCATTTT. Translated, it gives CASSGTGDQPQHF.

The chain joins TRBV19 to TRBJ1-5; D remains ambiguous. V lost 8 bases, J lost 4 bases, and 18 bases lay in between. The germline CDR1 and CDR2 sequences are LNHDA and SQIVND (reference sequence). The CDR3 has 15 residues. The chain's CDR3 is CASAAEERINQPQHF. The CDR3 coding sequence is TGTGCCAGTGCCGCGGAAGAGAGGATTAATCAGCCCCAGCATTTT.

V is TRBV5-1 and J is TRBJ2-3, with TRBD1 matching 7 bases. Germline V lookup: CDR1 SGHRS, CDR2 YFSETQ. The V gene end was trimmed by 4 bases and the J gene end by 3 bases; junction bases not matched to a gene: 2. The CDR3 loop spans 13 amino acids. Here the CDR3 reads CASSGRGTDTQYF. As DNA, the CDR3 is TGCGCCAGCAGCGGCAGGGGGACAGATACGCAGTATTTT.

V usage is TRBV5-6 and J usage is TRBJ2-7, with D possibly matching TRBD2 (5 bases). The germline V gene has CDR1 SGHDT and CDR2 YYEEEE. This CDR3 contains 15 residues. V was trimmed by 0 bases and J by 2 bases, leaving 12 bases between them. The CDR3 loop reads CASSLALEVTYEQYF. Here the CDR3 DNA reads TGTGCCAGCAGCTTGGCTCTGGAGGTAACCTACGAGCAGTACTTC.

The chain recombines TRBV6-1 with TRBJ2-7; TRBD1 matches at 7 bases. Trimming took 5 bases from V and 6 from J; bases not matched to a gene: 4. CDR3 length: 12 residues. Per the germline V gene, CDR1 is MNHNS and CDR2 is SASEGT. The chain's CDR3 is CASSLTGSEQYF. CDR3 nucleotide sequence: TGTGCCAGCAGTTTGACAGGGTCCGAGCAGTACTTC.

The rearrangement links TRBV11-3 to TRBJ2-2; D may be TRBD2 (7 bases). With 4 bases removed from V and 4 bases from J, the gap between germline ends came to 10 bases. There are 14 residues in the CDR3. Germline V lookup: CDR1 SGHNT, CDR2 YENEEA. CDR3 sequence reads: CASSSRGGTGELFF. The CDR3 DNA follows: TGTGCCAGCAGCTCAAGGGGGGGCACCGGGGAGCTGTTTTTT. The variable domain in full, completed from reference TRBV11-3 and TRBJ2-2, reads EAGVVQSPRYKIIEKKQPVAFWCNPISGHNTLYWYLQNLGQGPELLIRYENEEAVDDSQLPKDRFSAERLKGVDSTLKIQPAELGDSAVYLCASSSRGGTGELFFGEGSRLTVL.

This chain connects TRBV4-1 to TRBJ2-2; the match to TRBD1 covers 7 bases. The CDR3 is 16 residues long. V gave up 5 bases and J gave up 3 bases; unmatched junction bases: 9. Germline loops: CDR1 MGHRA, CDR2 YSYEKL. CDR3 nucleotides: TGCGCCAGCAGCAATGGGGACAGAAGGGACACCGGGGAGCTGTTTTTT. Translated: CASSNGDRRDTGELFF.

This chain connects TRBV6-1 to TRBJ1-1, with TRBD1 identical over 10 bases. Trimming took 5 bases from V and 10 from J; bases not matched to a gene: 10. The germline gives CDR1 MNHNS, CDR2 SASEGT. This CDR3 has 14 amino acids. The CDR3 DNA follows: TGTGCCAGCAGTCTTAAGACAGGGGGCGTAGGAGCTTTCTTT. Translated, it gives CASSLKTGGVGAFF.

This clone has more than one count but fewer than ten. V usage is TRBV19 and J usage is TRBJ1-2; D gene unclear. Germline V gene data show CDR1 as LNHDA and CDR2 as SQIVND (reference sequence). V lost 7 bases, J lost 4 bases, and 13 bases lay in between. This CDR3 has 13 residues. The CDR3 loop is CASNGRESYGYTF. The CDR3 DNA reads TGTGCCAGTAACGGGAGGGAGAGCTATGGCTACACCTTC.

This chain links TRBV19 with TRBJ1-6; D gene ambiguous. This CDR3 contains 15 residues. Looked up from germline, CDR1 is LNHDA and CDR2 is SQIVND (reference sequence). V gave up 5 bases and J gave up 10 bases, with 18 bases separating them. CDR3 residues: CASSPRAPSQSPLHF. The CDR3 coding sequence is TGTGCCAGTAGTCCGCGGGCCCCATCCCAGTCACCCCTCCACTTT.

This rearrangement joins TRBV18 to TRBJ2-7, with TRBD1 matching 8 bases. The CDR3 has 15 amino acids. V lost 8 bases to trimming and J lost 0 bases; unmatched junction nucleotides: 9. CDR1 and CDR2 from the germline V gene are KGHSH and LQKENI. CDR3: CASETGTGASYEQYF. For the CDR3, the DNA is TGTGCCAGCGAAACCGGGACAGGTGCCTCCTACGAGCAGTACTTC.

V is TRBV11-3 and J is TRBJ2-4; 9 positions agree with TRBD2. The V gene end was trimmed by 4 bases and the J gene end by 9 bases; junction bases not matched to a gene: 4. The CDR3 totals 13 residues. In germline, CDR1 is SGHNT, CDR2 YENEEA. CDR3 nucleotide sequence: TGTGCCAGCAGCTCTAGCGGGGCAGGCATTCAGTACTTC. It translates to CASSSSGAGIQYF.

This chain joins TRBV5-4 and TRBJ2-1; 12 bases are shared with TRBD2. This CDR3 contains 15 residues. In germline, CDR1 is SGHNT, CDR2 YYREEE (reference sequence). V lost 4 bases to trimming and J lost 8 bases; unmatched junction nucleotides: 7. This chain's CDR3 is CASSPLAGGPDEQFF. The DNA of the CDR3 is TGTGCCAGCAGCCCTCTAGCGGGGGGGCCGGATGAGCAGTTCTTC.

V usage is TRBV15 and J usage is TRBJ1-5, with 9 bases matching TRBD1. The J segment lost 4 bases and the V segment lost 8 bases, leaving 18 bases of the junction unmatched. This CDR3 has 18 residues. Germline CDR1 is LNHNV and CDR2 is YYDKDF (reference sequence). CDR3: CATRSPGQGPLRNQPQHF. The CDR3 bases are TGTGCCACCCGTAGTCCGGGACAGGGCCCCCTTCGGAATCAGCCCCAGCATTTT.